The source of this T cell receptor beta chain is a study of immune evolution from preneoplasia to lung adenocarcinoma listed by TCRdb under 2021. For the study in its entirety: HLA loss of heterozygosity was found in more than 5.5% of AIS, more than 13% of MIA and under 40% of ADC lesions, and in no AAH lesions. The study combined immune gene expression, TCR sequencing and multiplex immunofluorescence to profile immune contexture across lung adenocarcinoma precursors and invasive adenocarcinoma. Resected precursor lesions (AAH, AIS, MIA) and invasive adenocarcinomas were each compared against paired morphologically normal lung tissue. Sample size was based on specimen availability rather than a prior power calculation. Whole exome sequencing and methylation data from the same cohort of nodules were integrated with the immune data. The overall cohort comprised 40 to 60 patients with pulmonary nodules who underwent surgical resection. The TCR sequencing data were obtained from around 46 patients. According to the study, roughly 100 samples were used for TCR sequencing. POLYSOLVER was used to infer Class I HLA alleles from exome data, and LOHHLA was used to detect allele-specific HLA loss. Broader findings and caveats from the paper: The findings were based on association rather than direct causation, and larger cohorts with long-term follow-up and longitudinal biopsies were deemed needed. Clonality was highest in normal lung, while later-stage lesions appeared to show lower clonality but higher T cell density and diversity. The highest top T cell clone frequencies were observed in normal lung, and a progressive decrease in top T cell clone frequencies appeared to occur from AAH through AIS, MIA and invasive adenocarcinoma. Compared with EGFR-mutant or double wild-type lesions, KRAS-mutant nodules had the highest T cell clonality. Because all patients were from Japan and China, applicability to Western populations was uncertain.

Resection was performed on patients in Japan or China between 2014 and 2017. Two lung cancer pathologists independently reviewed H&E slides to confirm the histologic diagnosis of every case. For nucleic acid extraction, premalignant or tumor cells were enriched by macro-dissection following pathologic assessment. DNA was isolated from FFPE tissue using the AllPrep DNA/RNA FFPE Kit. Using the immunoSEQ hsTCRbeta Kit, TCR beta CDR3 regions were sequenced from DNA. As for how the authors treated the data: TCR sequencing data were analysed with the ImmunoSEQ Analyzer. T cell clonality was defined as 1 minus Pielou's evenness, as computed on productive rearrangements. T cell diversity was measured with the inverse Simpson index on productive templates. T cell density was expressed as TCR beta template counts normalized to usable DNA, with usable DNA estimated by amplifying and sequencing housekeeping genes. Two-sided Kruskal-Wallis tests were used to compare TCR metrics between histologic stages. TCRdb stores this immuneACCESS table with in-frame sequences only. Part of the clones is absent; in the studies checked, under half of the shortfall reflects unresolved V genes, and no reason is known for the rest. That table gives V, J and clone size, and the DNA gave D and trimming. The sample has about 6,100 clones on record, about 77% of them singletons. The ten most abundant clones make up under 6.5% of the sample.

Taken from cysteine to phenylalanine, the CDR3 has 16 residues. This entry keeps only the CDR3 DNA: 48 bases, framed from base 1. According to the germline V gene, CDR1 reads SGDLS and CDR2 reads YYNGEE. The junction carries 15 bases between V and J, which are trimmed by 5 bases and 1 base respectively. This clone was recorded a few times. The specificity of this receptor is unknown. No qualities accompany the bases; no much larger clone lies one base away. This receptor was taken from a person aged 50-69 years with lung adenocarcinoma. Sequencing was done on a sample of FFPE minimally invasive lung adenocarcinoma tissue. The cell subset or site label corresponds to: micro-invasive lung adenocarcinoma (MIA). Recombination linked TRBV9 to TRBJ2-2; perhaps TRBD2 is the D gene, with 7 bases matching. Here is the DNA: TGTGCCAGCAGGGGGGGGCCTAGCGGGAACACCGGGGAGCTGTTTTTT. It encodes CASRGGPSGNTGELFF.